Below are 20 T cell receptor beta chains sequenced from a single sample in a study of beta chain features in type 1 diabetes. Reverse transcription of all isolated RNA meant that expressed TCRB transcripts were sequenced. Assay used: immunoSEQ multiplex PCR; TCRdb lists only in-frame clones, some missing. There are about 620,000 clones in the sample; around 16% occur only once, and about 0.097% lies in the top ten. The sequenced sample consisted of naive CD4+ T cells from blood. These receptors were collected from a man aged 18 to 30 in good health.

This clone was counted a few times. The chain uses TRBV18 and TRBJ2-7; D remains unclear. The V gene's germline CDR1 is KGHSH and CDR2 LQKENI. Trimming pared 0 bases from V and 5 bases from J, leaving 11 bases between. The CDR3 spans 14 residues. CDR3 in amino acids: CASSPPRVSDEQYF. The CDR3 DNA sequence: TGTGCCAGCTCACCACCAAGGGTCAGCGACGAGCAGTACTTC.

V usage is TRBV5-1 and J usage is TRBJ1-4, with a possible D match to TRBD1 (6 bases). V lost 4 bases and J lost 5, with 12 bases in between. The germline V gene has CDR1 SGHRS and CDR2 YFSETQ. This CDR3 spans 14 amino acids. The CDR3 is CASSERQANEKLFF. CDR3 nucleotides: TGCGCCAGCAGCGAGAGACAGGCGAATGAAAAACTGTTTTTT.

This clone was counted a few times. This chain joins TRBV28 and TRBJ2-2; no reliable D call. This CDR3 region has 14 residues. Between the trimmed V and J ends, which lost 5 bases and 5 bases, there was a span of 12 bases. Germline values: CDR1 MDHEN, CDR2 SYDVKM. CDR3: CASSVFWVTGELFF. The CDR3 nucleotides read TGTGCCAGCAGTGTGTTCTGGGTAACCGGGGAGCTGTTTTTT.

This clone appeared a few times. Different DNA sequences within this sample yield the same CDR3. The gene calls are TRBV11-2 and TRBJ2-1, with 8 nucleotides matching TRBD2. With V trimmed by 3 bases and J by 4 bases, 5 bases remained unmatched. There are 15 residues in the CDR3. CDR1 is SGHAT and CDR2 is FQNNGV in the germline V gene. CDR3 coding DNA: TGTGCCAGCAGCTTCCAGCGGGAGAGTTACAATGAGCAGTTCTTC. As protein: CASSFQRESYNEQFF.

To note about this clone: In the same sample, other DNA sequences code for this CDR3. The chain joins TRBV7-2 to TRBJ1-2; 10 bases align to TRBD1. The germline V gene has CDR1 SGHTA and CDR2 FQGNSA. After removal of 5 bases from V and 8 bases from J, the junction contained 11 bases not matched to a gene. The CDR3 length is 15 residues. This CDR3 reads CASSASRDRGYGYTF. The DNA of the CDR3 is TGTGCCAGCAGCGCCTCCCGGGACAGGGGCTACGGCTACACCTTC.

The chain joins TRBV11-2 to TRBJ2-4; D not resolved. Germline CDR1 and CDR2: SGHAT and FQNNGV. Trimming stripped 5 bases from V and 1 base from J, with 9 bases between. The CDR3 contains 14 residues. The CDR3 protein is CASSTIGAKNIQYF. CDR3 coding DNA: TGTGCCAGCAGCACCATCGGGGCCAAAAACATTCAGTACTTC.

This rearrangement joins TRBV5-6 to TRBJ2-3, with D possibly TRBD2 on 6 matching bases. Germline-derived CDR1 and CDR2 are SGHDT and YYEEEE. V lost 2 bases, J lost 3 bases, and 13 bases lay in between. The length of the CDR3 is 15 residues. CDR3 nucleotide sequence: TGTGCCAGCAGCTTTTGGGGGGTCGGAACAGATACGCAGTATTTT. It encodes CASSFWGVGTDTQYF.

This clone was detected only a few times. The CDR3 nucleotides read TGTGCCAGCTCACCGATTGCAGCAGAAACCAATTCACCCCTCCACTTT. This translates into CASSPIAAETNSPLHF. The rearrangement joins TRBV18 to TRBJ1-6; D ambiguous. V was shortened by 3 bases and J by 7 bases, with 16 bases between the two germline ends. Germline CDR1 KGHSH, CDR2 LQKENI. The CDR3 totals 16 residues. The full variable domain, its missing parts supplied by reference TRBV18 and TRBJ1-6, is NAGVMQNPRHLVRRRGQEARLRCSPMKGHSHVYWYRQLPEEGLKFMVYLQKENIIDESGMPKERFSAEFPKEGPSILRIQQVVRGDSAAYFCASSPIAAETNSPLHFGNGTRLTVT.

The rearrangement links TRBV27 to TRBJ1-6, with no clear D. Germline CDR1 MNHEY, CDR2 SMNVEV (reference sequence). CDR3 size: 17 residues. V gave up 4 bases and J gave up 3 bases, with 16 bases separating them. CDR3 sequence: CASSSPSGYSYNSPLHF. In DNA, the CDR3 is TGTGCCAGCAGTTCCCCTTCGGGGTATAGCTATAATTCACCCCTCCACTTT.

Only a few counts were recorded for this clone. The chain links TRBV11-1 to TRBJ1-1; D remains ambiguous. This CDR3 is 13 amino acids long. Germline V gene data show CDR1 as SGHAT and CDR2 as FQDESV (reference sequence). The V and J ends lost 1 base and 3 bases respectively, with 6 bases between them. Here the CDR3 DNA reads TGTGCCAGCAGCTTAGTCAGAGACACTGAAGCTTTCTTT. Translation gives CASSLVRDTEAFF.

With regard to this clone: Other DNA sequences from this sample encode an identical CDR3 as well. V is TRBV18 and J is TRBJ2-5, with D hard to call. With 2 bases removed from V and 5 bases from J, the gap between germline ends came to 12 bases. CDR3 length: 14 residues. Germline values: CDR1 KGHSH, CDR2 LQKENI. CDR3 bases: TGTGCCAGCTCACCAATTGGCGTGCGCGAGACCCAGTACTTC. It specifies CASSPIGVRETQYF.

This chain connects TRBV27 to TRBJ1-5; tentative D call: TRBD1 (5 bases). Germline lookup yields CDR1 MNHEY and CDR2 SMNVEV (reference sequence). The CDR3 extends over 14 amino acids. Trimming stripped 4 bases from V and 5 bases from J, with 12 bases between. The CDR3 region has the DNA TGTGCCAGCAGTTCTGGGACGGACTATCAGCCCCAGCATTTT. As protein: CASSSGTDYQPQHF.

The V call is TRBV7-2, the J call TRBJ2-3; 8 nucleotides align to TRBD2. J was trimmed by 6 bases and V by 5 bases; bases with no gene match: 13. The CDR3 covers 16 residues. Looked up from germline, CDR1 is SGHTA and CDR2 is FQGNSA. The CDR3 sequence: CASSPHRLAIGDTQYF. CDR3 sequence (DNA): TGTGCCAGCAGCCCCCACCGACTAGCGATCGGGGATACGCAGTATTTT.

There are a few counts of this clone. V gene TRBV5-1 combines with J gene TRBJ2-5, with no clear D. Trimming removed 0 bases from V and 5 bases from J, with 20 bases in between. Germline V gives CDR1 SGHRS, CDR2 YFSETQ. CDR3 size: 17 residues. The CDR3 nucleotides are TGCGCCAGCAGCTTGGCCCCACTGAGGACGGTTAGGGAGACCCAGTACTTC. Translation gives CASSLAPLRTVRETQYF.

This rearrangement joins TRBV27 to TRBJ1-1, with D tentatively TRBD1 (6 bases). V lost 0 bases, J lost 1 base, and 9 bases lay in between. Germline V gene sequence: CDR1 MNHEY, CDR2 SMNVEV (reference sequence). The CDR3 has 15 amino acids. CDR3 coding DNA: TGTGCCAGCAGTTTATCGGACAGACAGAACACTGAAGCTTTCTTT. Translation: CASSLSDRQNTEAFF.

This sequence joins TRBV4-2 and TRBJ1-6; no clear D gene. Germline CDR1 and CDR2: LGHNA and YNFKEQ. The CDR3 runs 16 residues. Between the trimmed V and J ends, which lost 0 bases and 4 bases, there was a span of 10 bases. Here the CDR3 reads CASSQEHRLYNSPLHF. In DNA, the CDR3 is TGTGCCAGCAGCCAAGAACACCGGCTTTATAATTCACCCCTCCACTTT.

The chain joins TRBV5-1 to TRBJ2-7, with D perhaps TRBD1 (5 bases). V dropped 4 bases and J dropped 4 bases, with 12 bases sitting between them. Germline CDR1 SGHRS, CDR2 YFSETQ. The CDR3 runs 13 residues. Written as DNA, the CDR3 is TGCGCCAGCAGCCCCCTTTCAGGGTACGAGCAGTACTTC. Its translation is CASSPLSGYEQYF.

The chain carries TRBV27 and TRBJ1-2, with D perhaps TRBD1 (5 bases). Germline V gene lookup returns CDR1 MNHEY and CDR2 SMNVEV (reference sequence). Between the trimmed V and J ends, which lost 6 bases and 3 bases, there was a span of 20 bases. The CDR3 sequence is 16 residues long. In nucleotides, the CDR3 is TGTGCCAGCAGAGGCGAAACGTTAGGGGCGGACTATGGCTACACCTTC. It is translated as CASRGETLGADYGYTF.

The genes are TRBV28 and TRBJ1-3; 8 positions match TRBD1. Per germline, CDR1 MDHEN and CDR2 SYDVKM. J was trimmed by 3 bases and V by 6 bases; bases with no gene match: 7. The CDR3 covers 15 residues. CDR3 sequence (DNA): TGTGCCAGCAGCCGTCAGGGGGCTCGTGGAAACACCATATATTTT. Translating gives CASSRQGARGNTIYF.

The gene calls are TRBV11-2 and TRBJ2-7; D is unresolved. Germline V gene data show CDR1 as SGHAT and CDR2 as FQNNGV. V was cut by 1 base and J by 12 bases, with 10 bases left in between. The length of the CDR3 is 11 residues. The CDR3 spells CASSLGGDLYF. CDR3 nucleotides: TGTGCCAGCAGCTTAGGAGGTGACCTGTACTTC.